This T cell receptor (beta chain) was sequenced during a study of blood T cell repertoires in COVID-19. Overall study: The United States, Italy and Spain provided the acute and convalescent COVID-19 samples. PBMCs, B-cell-depleted T cells, or T cells were the source of the cDNA or gDNA that made up the material.

As processed by the authors: Estimated nucleated cell counts came from reference gene primer amplification. Only in-frame clones appear in the TCRdb table, and some are missing; sequencing was by immunoSEQ multiplex PCR. V, J and clone size are taken as reported in that table, and D and trimming were inferred from the DNA itself. The table lists 100,000 to 140,000 clones, roughly 84% of them singletons. CDR3 length equals 15 residues. Looked up from germline, CDR1 is SGHNT and CDR2 is YYREEE (reference sequence). V was pared by 2 bases and J by 1 base, with 1 base of the junction left unmatched. The genes are TRBV5-4 and TRBJ1-1, with TRBD1 matching over 11 bases. The material sequenced was peripheral blood. This TCR was recovered from a human donor in a cohort sampled during active COVID-19. DNA for the CDR3: TGTGCCAGCAGCTTCGGGACAGGGGGGAACACTGAAGCTTTCTTT. Translated, it gives CASSFGTGGNTEAFF.